A selection of T cell receptor beta chains follows, all from one sample in a study of memory CD4+ T cells and cytomegalovirus serostatus. Using immunoSEQ multiplex PCR, the repertoire was profiled, and TCRdb retains in-frame clones only, with some absent. The sample lists 75,000 to 90,000 clones, 65% to 85% occurring once. The sample consisted of memory CD4+ T cells from blood. The receptors stem from an adult in good health and CMV-seronegative. CDR3s include the opening cysteine and the closing phenylalanine or tryptophan. The D gene is left open where the match is weak. Only some rows state a clone size, as once, few, many or a class for expanded clones.

TRBJ1-4 . once TRBV2 TGTGCCAGCAGGGGGAGGCGGGGGACTGCAACTAATGAAAAACTGTTTTTT CASRGRRGTATNEKLFF
TRBJ2-7 . . TRBV6-1 TGTGCCAGCAGTGCCGAGCAGTACTTC CASSAEQYF
TRBJ1-5 . . TRBV6-1 TGTGCCAGCATTGCGACGAGGGTTGACAATCAGCCCCAGCATTTT CASIATRVDNQPQHF
TRBJ2-7 TRBD1 few TRBV18 TGTGCCAGCTCCGGGACAGATGGGAACGAGCAGTACTTC CASSGTDGNEQYF
TRBJ2-1 TRBD2 . TRBV7-2 TGTGCCAGCAGCTTAGTCGGACTAGCGGGGGGGAGCTACAATGAGCAGTTCTTC CASSLVGLAGGSYNEQFF
TRBJ2-7 . . TRBV5-1 TGCGCCAGCAGCTTGGGTGACACTATCTACGAGCAGTACTTC CASSLGDTIYEQYF
TRBJ2-7 . . TRBV2 TGTGCCAGCAGTGACCTCGACGAGCAGTACTTC CASSDLDEQYF
TRBJ2-7 . . TRBV7-9 TGTGCCAGCAGCTGGGGACATTCAAACGCCTACGAGCAGTACTTC CASSWGHSNAYEQYF
TRBJ2-2 . . TRBV29-1 TGCAGCGTTGCAGGGGGAGGTAACACCGGGGAGCTGTTTTTT CSVAGGGNTGELFF
TRBJ2-4 . . TRBV28 TGTGCCAGCAGTACGCAAGAGGGAAGGCGATTGGGCAAAAACATTCAGTACTTC CASSTQEGRRLGKNIQYF
TRBJ2-7 . . TRBV19 TGTGCCAGTAGTAGGGGGCCTTCCTACGAGCAGTACTTC CASSRGPSYEQYF
TRBJ2-7 . few TRBV7-9 TGTGCCAGCAGCTCCCCCGGGAGCTCCTACGAGCAGTACTTC CASSSPGSSYEQYF
TRBJ1-1 . . TRBV9 TGTGCCAGCAGCGTAGGTGGTAGGAACACTGAAGCTTTCTTT CASSVGGRNTEAFF
TRBJ1-6 . . TRBV6-6 TGTGCCAGCAGTTACGCCGGGCATCATAATTCACCCCTCCACTTT CASSYAGHHNSPLHF
TRBJ2-1 . . TRBV12-5 TGTGCTAGTGGTTTGGTCCGACTGTACAATGAGCAGTTCTTC CASGLVRLYNEQFF
TRBJ1-3 . once TRBV2 TGTGCCAGCAGTGAAAGGGGCTTAGTAAACACCATATATTTT CASSERGLVNTIYF
TRBJ1-5 . . TRBV6-4 TGTGCCAGCAGTGTCGACGAGAGGCAGCCCCAGCATTTT CASSVDERQPQHF
TRBJ1-4 TRBD1 once TRBV30 TGTGCCTGGAGTGAGGGGACAGGAAATGAAAAACTGTTTTTT CAWSEGTGNEKLFF
TRBJ1-1 . . TRBV18 TGTGCCAGCTCAGCTTATATCGAGAACACTGAAGCTTTCTTT CASSAYIENTEAFF
TRBJ2-5 TRBD2 once TRBV2 TGTGCCAGCAGTGAGCTAGCGGGGGCCCAAGAGACCCAGTACTTC CASSELAGAQETQYF
TRBJ2-6 TRBD1 . TRBV4-2 TGTGCCAGCAGTGAGGGACAGGGGGCGCCTGGGGCCAACGTCCTGACTTTC CASSEGQGAPGANVLTF
TRBJ2-1 . . TRBV30 TGTGCCTGGAGTCGACCCCGGACTTCGCCCGGGAATGAGCAGTTCTTC CAWSRPRTSPGNEQFF
TRBJ2-2 . once TRBV5-4 TGTGCCAGCAGCTTTACAGGGATCACCGGGGAGCTGTTTTTT CASSFTGITGELFF
TRBJ2-3 . . TRBV18 TGTGCCAGCTCACCCTTCACAGATACGCAGTATTTT CASSPFTDTQYF
TRBJ2-4 . . TRBV7-5 TGTGCCAGAAGCCCCCCGGGCGGATTTGCGGCCAAAAACATTCAGTACTTC CARSPPGGFAAKNIQYF
TRBJ1-5 . . TRBV5-1 TGCGCCAGCAGCTTGGGACCGGACAATCAGCCCCAGCATTTT CASSLGPDNQPQHF
TRBJ2-7 TRBD1 . TRBV5-8 TGTGCCAGCAGCCCAAGGGACAGGGGGATTACTTGGCAGTACTTC CASSPRDRGITWQYF
TRBJ1-2 TRBD1 once TRBV2 TGTGCCACCCCAGACAGGGGGGGCCGCGGCTACACCTTC CATPDRGGRGYTF
TRBJ1-3 . . TRBV5-1 TGCGCCAGCAGCTTGGACAGGGCTGGAAACACCATATATTTT CASSLDRAGNTIYF
TRBJ1-2 . . TRBV5-5 TGTGCCAGCAGCCAACCGGGACAAACGTCGTATGGCTACACCTTC CASSQPGQTSYGYTF
TRBJ1-1 TRBD1 few TRBV9 TGTGCCAGCAGCGCAGGGGGACAGGGATTGGGGAAAGCTTTCTTT CASSAGGQGLGKAFF
TRBJ1-3 TRBD1 . TRBV11-3 TGTGCCAGCAGCTTAAATCAGGGGGGAAGTGCCTCTGGAAACACCATATATTTT CASSLNQGGSASGNTIYF
TRBJ2-1 . . TRBV12-5 TGTGCTAGTGGTCCCCCCCACACTAGTTTGTTAAATGAGCAGTTCTTC CASGPPHTSLLNEQFF
TRBJ2-7 TRBD1 . TRBV19 TGTGCCAGTAGTAGTACAGGGGGCTTCCTCGAGCAGTACTTC CASSSTGGFLEQYF
TRBJ1-1 . once TRBV11-2 TGTGCCAGCAGCCCTAGGTCGGACCCACGAGGGACTGAAGCTTTCTTT CASSPRSDPRGTEAFF
TRBJ1-2 TRBD1 . TRBV27 TGTGCCAGCAGTTACCCACAGGGGTCCTATGGCTACACCTTC CASSYPQGSYGYTF
TRBJ1-1 TRBD1 . TRBV29-1 TGCAGCGTTGACACACAGGGGGGGAACACTGAAGCTTTCTTT CSVDTQGGNTEAFF
TRBJ2-7 . . TRBV7-3 TGTGCCAGCAGTCCTTCCCGGGACTACGAGCAGTACTTC CASSPSRDYEQYF
TRBJ2-3 . once TRBV7-2 TGTGCCAGCAGGACCGATCGGGGGCGTATAGATACGCAGTATTTT CASRTDRGRIDTQYF
TRBJ2-7 . once TRBV30 TGTGCCTGGGGCTCCGGGACACCTACCCGGGAGCAGTACTTC CAWGSGTPTREQYF
TRBJ1-3 . many TRBV4-1 TGCGCCAGCAGCCGCCCTGGAAACACCATATATTTT CASSRPGNTIYF
TRBJ1-1 . . TRBV7-2 TGTGCCAGCAGAAAGGGGCCCAGTGACACTGAAGCTTTCTTT CASRKGPSDTEAFF
TRBJ2-7 TRBD1 . TRBV7-3 TGTGCCAGCAGCTTGTCCGGGACAGGGGAATCAGGCGAGCAGTACTTC CASSLSGTGESGEQYF
TRBJ1-2 . . TRBV5-1 TGCGCCAGCAGCTTGGGACCGGGACGGGGCTATGGCTACACCTTC CASSLGPGRGYGYTF
TRBJ2-7 . . TRBV7-2 TGTGCCAGCAGCAGGGACGTTAACTACGAGCAGTACTTC CASSRDVNYEQYF
TRBJ2-3 TRBD1 . TRBV23-1 TGCGCCAGCAATCCCGACGGGACAGCTAAAGATACGCAGTATTTT CASNPDGTAKDTQYF
TRBJ1-6 . . TRBV5-6 TGTGCCAGCAGCTTGGGACGGGGGTGGGGGAATTCACCCCTCCACTTT CASSLGRGWGNSPLHF
TRBJ1-1 . . TRBV7-9 TGTGCCAGCAGCTTAACAGCCGGGACTGAAGCTTTCTTT CASSLTAGTEAFF
TRBJ2-3 TRBD2 . TRBV5-1 TGCGCCAGCAGCACCGCGGGGGGGCAATATACGCAGTATTTT CASSTAGGQYTQYF